Included here is one TCR beta chain sequence, with context. Germline V lookup: CDR1 GTSNPN, CDR2 SVGIG (reference sequence). V lost 4 bases and J lost 4; bases outside the gene matches: 3. The CDR3 totals 13 residues. The PCR made use of 60 Vbeta and 13 Jbeta primers. Profiling relied on immunoSEQ multiplex PCR, and the TCRdb table lists in-frame clones only, not all of them. In total, the table holds roughly 120,000 clones. The data were taken from a study of cytomegalovirus exposure and HLA in healthy donors. Study-level information: Out of approximately 170 million T cells, an earlier analysis found about 120 million unique TCR beta sequences in total.

The receptor was derived from a man between 18 and 35 years old in good health and CMV-seronegative. The chain carries TRBV30 and TRBJ1-4, with 7 bases identical to TRBD1. Material: PBMCs. The CDR3 DNA reads as TGTGCCTGGAAGACAGGGCATAATGAAAAACTGTTTTTT. It yields the protein CAWKTGHNEKLFF.